This TCR beta chain emerged from a study of blood T cell repertoires in COVID-19. Study context: COVID-19 samples collected from the United States, Italy and Spain covered acute and convalescent phases. From T cells, B-cell-depleted T cells, or PBMCs came the material, which was cDNA or gDNA.

Authors' analysis steps: Estimated nucleated cell counts came from reference gene primer amplification. Here immunoSEQ multiplex PCR was the method, and the copy in TCRdb shows in-frame clones only, minus some. The V and J calls and the clone size are those of that table, but D and trimming were determined from the DNA. The profile shows over 40,000 clones, approximately 90% of them singletons. The source is a man older than 75 with acute or convalescent COVID-19. Sequenced: peripheral blood.

CDR3: CASSEEVRGYTF. The CDR3 region has the DNA TGTGCCAGCAGTGAAGAAGTGAGGGGCTACACCTTC. The rearrangement joins TRBV6-1 to TRBJ1-2; D not resolved. CDR3 length equals 12 residues. Per the germline V gene, CDR1 is MNHNS and CDR2 is SASEGT. V lost 1 base and J lost 8, with 8 bases in between.